This TCR beta chain was sequenced in a study of T-cell memory formation after mild COVID-19. Study in general: The two donors had largely donor-specific TCR clusters.

Notes on the study in general: The authors left the SARS-CoV-2 specificity of second-wave clones peaking on day 37 unconfirmed.

Worth noting for this clonotype: Its matching antigen is unknown.

Germline V gives CDR1 SGDLS, CDR2 YYNGEE. V was shortened by 2 bases and J by 0 bases, with 9 bases between the two germline ends. This CDR3 contains 15 residues. Researchers used 5'RACE with constant-segment primers to make TCR alpha and TCR beta cDNA libraries that carry sample barcodes and UMIs. TCRdb analysed the 5' RACE reads with MiXCR anew, one entry per CDR3 protein. The sample holds about 350,000 distinct CDR3 sequences; roughly 15% are singletons and the top ten take about a fifth. This receptor was identified in a man in his late teens or twenties who had mild COVID-19 (a few samples of this study predate the infection). Cell type and time point are not known. The rearrangement links TRBV9 to TRBJ2-1, with D possibly being TRBD1 or TRBD2 (5 bases each). Sequences were obtained from PBMCs or a T cell subset sorted from them (not recorded which). CDR3 bases: TGTGCCAGCAGCGTGGGGGACCGCTCCTACAATGAGCAGTTCTTC. This translates into CASSVGDRSYNEQFF.